A selection of T cell receptor beta chains follows, all from one sample in a study of cytomegalovirus exposure and HLA in healthy donors. Profiled with immunoSEQ multiplex PCR; TCRdb holds only in-frame clones, not every one. There are about 200,000 clones in the sample; 70% to 85% occur only once, and around 0.2% lies in the top ten. Source material: PBMCs. All receptors derive from a girl aged 2 to 10 in good health and CMV-seronegative. Each CDR3 is given without its conserved first and last residue.

j_gene,v_gene,CDR3aa
TRBJ2-3,TRBV2,ASSEAPRGTQY
TRBJ1-4,TRBV5-1,ASSLARDSVLEKLF
TRBJ1-4,TRBV6-5,ASSGTAINEKLF
TRBJ1-4,TRBV27,ASSHLGGGLNEKLF
TRBJ2-1,TRBV6-1,ASSARGLWDEQF
TRBJ1-6,TRBV7-8,ASSPRSSYNSPLH
TRBJ2-5,TRBV25-1,ASLPSGGAYQETQY
TRBJ1-1,TRBV5-1,ASSLGQGLKNTEAF
TRBJ1-1,TRBV4-2,ASSQAGVDRGNTEAF
TRBJ2-1,TRBV5-7,ASSTLTGLNEQF
TRBJ1-1,TRBV19,ASSISGLAERRAF
TRBJ1-5,TRBV15,ATSRESNQPQH
TRBJ2-3,TRBV27,ASSLYWSGRAESTDTQY
TRBJ1-2,TRBV9,ASSAQGSLNYGYT
TRBJ2-1,TRBV7-9,ASSLELAVGEQF
TRBJ2-3,TRBV5-5,ASSSWTSGGTDTQY
TRBJ1-1,TRBV5-4,ASSTDSSQAF
TRBJ1-2,TRBV29-1,SVHREANYGYT
TRBJ1-5,TRBV4-1,ASSQVGGQNQPQH
TRBJ1-4,TRBV6-1,ASSDEGGTGKEKLF
TRBJ1-1,TRBV25-1,ASSERTALGTEAF
TRBJ2-1,TRBV25-1,ARWGDEQF
TRBJ1-5,TRBV6-1,ASSELQPQH
TRBJ2-5,TRBV18,ASSARQTQETQY
TRBJ2-3,TRBV4-1,ASSQESGSLDTQY
TRBJ2-5,TRBV19,ASSRDSSKTQY
TRBJ1-6,TRBV30,AWSRGGNSPLH
TRBJ2-1,TRBV9,ASSPGVYGEQF
TRBJ1-5,TRBV6-6,ASSYGGSNQPQH
TRBJ2-7,TRBV5-1,ASSLPPSGQVYEQY
TRBJ2-6,TRBV19,ATWTDSGANVLT
TRBJ2-5,TRBV5-6,ASGPGAEETQY
TRBJ2-1,TRBV4-1,ASSQQMDWKQF
TRBJ2-7,TRBV7-2,ASSYGTYEQY
TRBJ2-1,TRBV19,ASSIFGGSGSNEQF
TRBJ1-2,TRBV29-1,SVEQGYT
TRBJ1-1,TRBV4-2,ASSHNGQMNTEAF
TRBJ2-7,TRBV27,ASSSQPGQTYEQY
TRBJ1-6,TRBV2,ASGPSLRVIQDKDSSPLH
NA,TRBV7-2,ASSLGLGYEQY
TRBJ2-5,TRBV4-1,ASSRNPTGPLMYQETQY
TRBJ2-4,TRBV19,ASSNRGQAAKNIQY
TRBJ1-2,TRBV25-1,ASSVGGIYGYT
TRBJ1-2,TRBV5-6,ASSLGQGVYGYT
TRBJ2-7,TRBV19,ASSISGSYEQY
TRBJ2-5,TRBV30,AWSVLGGRETQY
TRBJ2-2,TRBV5-1,ASNAGLNTGELF
TRBJ2-5,TRBV5-1,ASSSTGGLETQY
TRBJ1-1,TRBV4-1,ASRQIGPTGTEAF
TRBJ2-1,TRBV5-1,ASSLGLEPNEQF
TRBJ2-7,TRBV6-1,ASSVDRYFSYEQY
TRBJ1-1,TRBV19,ASRPAGTGNTEAF
TRBJ1-2,TRBV18,ASSPYGSGGFGYGYT